This T cell receptor beta chain was found in a study of blood T cell repertoires in COVID-19. Data came from immunoSEQ multiplex PCR; TCRdb stores just in-frame clones and leaves some out. The sample holds about 400,000 clones, around 90% seen once. Trimming cost V 6 bases and J 6 bases; bases outside gene matches: 4. The CDR3 totals 14 residues. Germline CDR1 is LNHDA and CDR2 is SQIVND (reference sequence). Participants spanned ages 18 to 89 years and resided in about two dozen US areas. Participant-given clinical history determined each cohort assignment. The rearrangement uses TRBV19 and TRBJ1-5, with 11 positions matching TRBD1. Sequenced input: PBMCs or T cells enriched from blood (not recorded which). The clonotype was recovered from a woman between 40 and 55 years old with acute COVID-19. CDR3: CASRTGTGGQPQHF. DNA of the CDR3: TGTGCCAGTAGAACCGGGACAGGGGGTCAGCCCCAGCATTTT.